The 21 T cell receptor beta chains listed next were all sequenced from one sample in a study of CD8 T cells in ankylosing spondylitis. TCRdb processed the 5' RACE reads anew with MiXCR; each CDR3 protein has one entry. The table has roughly 190,000 distinct CDR3 sequences, around 13% seen once. Specimen: blood, either unsorted or a sorted T cell fraction (not recorded which). The source is a male donor with ankylosing spondylitis or in good health (not recorded which).

This clonotype was observed a handful of times. This sequence joins TRBV11-2 and TRBJ1-6; TRBD1 agrees at 8 bases. The CDR3 sequence is 16 residues long. CDR1 and CDR2 (germline): SGHAT, FQNNGV. V gave up 4 bases and J gave up 6 bases; unmatched junction bases: 8. CDR3: CASSSLRQGRNSPLHF. CDR3 DNA: TGTGCCAGCAGCTCCCTTCGACAGGGGCGTAATTCACCCCTCCACTTT.

The J gene is TRBJ2-2, the V gene TRBV27; TRBD2 aligns across 12 bases. Germline trimming cut 0 bases from V and 7 bases from J; bases unmatched to any gene: 3. This CDR3 spans 16 amino acids. Germline V gene lookup returns CDR1 MNHEY and CDR2 SMNVEV (reference sequence). The CDR3, as DNA: TGTGCCAGCAGTTTATCGACTAGCGGGAGAATCGGGGAGCTGTTTTTT. This encodes CASSLSTSGRIGELFF.

The chain combines TRBV3-1 with TRBJ1-1; a weak D match, TRBD1 (5 bases). The CDR3 is 17 residues long. Germline V gene lookup returns CDR1 LGHDT and CDR2 YNNKEL (reference sequence). The V end lost 4 bases, the J end lost 1 base, and 19 bases lay between the germline ends. The CDR3: CASSRARDAYSNTEAFF. CDR3 nucleotides: TGTGCCAGCAGCCGTGCGAGGGACGCTTACTCGAACACTGAAGCTTTCTTT.

This clonotype has a count of ten or more. This chain links TRBV3-1 with TRBJ1-5; TRBD1 matches 7 bases. The V and J ends lost 5 bases and 2 bases, in that order; junction bases with no gene match: 3. Germline assignment: CDR1 LGHDT and CDR2 YNNKEL (reference sequence). CDR3 size: 14 residues. The CDR3 region is CASSAGQGNQPQHF. DNA for the CDR3: TGTGCCAGCAGCGCCGGACAGGGCAATCAGCCCCAGCATTTT.

The V gene is TRBV6-2 or TRBV6-3, the J gene TRBJ2-1; D unclear. CDR3 length: 12 amino acids. The germline V gene encodes CDR1 MNHEY and CDR2 SVGEGT. V gave up 8 bases and J gave up 8 bases, with 13 bases separating them. CDR3 amino acids: CASLGDGDEQFF. CDR3 DNA: TGTGCCAGCCTCGGAGACGGCGATGAGCAGTTCTTC.

This clonotype was picked up many times. This rearrangement joins TRBV7-8 to TRBJ2-2; 9 bases align to TRBD2. Germline assignment: CDR1 SGHVS and CDR2 FQNEAQ. The CDR3 spans 14 residues. V shed 6 bases and J 7 bases; nucleotides not matched to a gene: 6. This chain's CDR3 is CASRAGTSLGELFF. DNA of the CDR3: TGTGCCAGCAGGGCCGGGACTAGCCTCGGGGAGCTGTTTTTT.

This clonotype was observed a few times. The chain combines TRBV20-1 with TRBJ2-5, with 10 bases lining up with TRBD2. From germline, CDR1 is DFQATT and CDR2 SNEGSKA (reference sequence). The CDR3 has 15 amino acids. V shed 1 base, J shed 5 bases, and the junction held 7 bases outside the gene matches. The CDR3 protein is CSARGASGRGETQYF. In nucleotides, the CDR3 is TGCAGTGCTAGAGGGGCTAGCGGGAGAGGGGAGACCCAGTACTTC.

The sample holds one count of this clonotype. V usage is TRBV27 and J usage is TRBJ2-7, with D possibly being TRBD1 (7 bases). This CDR3 region has 15 residues. Germline lookup yields CDR1 MNHEY and CDR2 SMNVEV (reference sequence). Trimming took off 6 bases at V and 0 bases at J, with 15 bases between the two ends. The CDR3: CASRGLTGTSYEQYF. In DNA, the CDR3 is TGTGCCAGCAGGGGACTGACAGGGACCTCCTACGAGCAGTACTTC.

The chain employs TRBV9 and TRBJ2-1, with 8 bases that match TRBD2. V shed 2 bases, J shed 5 bases, and the junction held 3 bases outside the gene matches. Germline V gene data show CDR1 as SGDLS and CDR2 as YYNGEE. The CDR3 spans 14 residues. The CDR3 is CASSVRGGNNEQFF. The DNA for the CDR3 is TGTGCCAGCAGCGTTCGGGGGGGGAACAATGAGCAGTTCTTC.

At least ten counts were recorded for this clonotype. A read error may account for a junction end that differs from germline. The rearrangement uses TRBV4-1 and TRBJ2-7; possibly TRBD2 for D (5 bases). CDR3 length equals 13 residues. Germline CDR1 MGHRA, CDR2 YSYEKL. CDR3 sequence (DNA): TGTGCCAGCAGCCAAGGACTCGCGTATGAGCAGTACTTC. This translates into CASSQGLAYEQYF.

This clonotype was picked up a small number of times. The chain is built from TRBV5-6 and TRBJ1-4; 9 nucleotides align to TRBD1. This CDR3 contains 14 residues. With 4 bases clipped from V and 6 bases from J, the junction kept 4 bases outside the gene matches. Germline CDR1 SGHDT, CDR2 YYEEEE. The CDR3 loop reads CASSTGTGHEKLFF. The CDR3, as DNA: TGTGCCAGCAGCACTGGGACAGGGCATGAAAAACTGTTTTTT. Full variable domain (outside the CDR3, taken from reference TRBV5-6 and TRBJ1-4): DAGVTQSPTHLIKTRGQQVTLRCSPKSGHDTVSWYQQALGQGPQFIFQYYEEEERQRGNFPDRFSGHQFPNYSSELNVNALLLGDSALYLCASSTGTGHEKLFFGSGTQLSVL.

The V gene is TRBV7-9, the J gene TRBJ2-1; D unresolved. The V end lost 6 bases, the J end lost 9 bases, and 12 bases lay between the germline ends. There are 12 residues in the CDR3. From germline, CDR1 is SEHNR and CDR2 FQNEAQ (reference sequence). The CDR3 DNA reads TGTGCCAGCAGGTCACTTAAGATTGAGCAGTTCTTC. Translation: CASRSLKIEQFF.

This clonotype was observed a few times. V is TRBV7-9 and J is TRBJ1-2; 8 bases align to TRBD1. This CDR3 is built from 17 residues. V trimming: 3 bases; J trimming: 6 bases; junction bases outside the gene matches: 15. Germline values: CDR1 SEHNR, CDR2 FQNEAQ (reference sequence). The CDR3 loop reads CASSFNPRDRSRHGYTF. For the CDR3, the DNA is TGTGCCAGCAGCTTTAACCCGAGGGACAGGTCTCGTCATGGCTACACCTTC.

Within the sample, this clonotype is medium-sized. The chain joins TRBV2 to TRBJ2-7; D gene ambiguous. Germline CDR1 reads SNHLY; CDR2 reads FYNNEI. Trimming took off 4 bases at V and 0 bases at J, with 13 bases between the two ends. The CDR3 has 15 residues. The CDR3 protein is CASSGPGLDSYEQYF. CDR3 nucleotides: TGTGCCAGCAGTGGACCGGGTCTAGACTCCTACGAGCAGTACTTC.

This clonotype was seen more than once but under ten times. The J gene is TRBJ2-7, the V gene TRBV12-3 or TRBV12-4; D gene unclear. The CDR3 sequence is 14 residues long. The V gene lost 5 bases and the J gene lost 2 bases, with 13 bases spanning the gap. In DNA form, the CDR3 reads TGTGCCAGCAGTCCCAGCCGGGTCCCCTACGAGCAGTACTTC. This codes for CASSPSRVPYEQYF.

This clonotype has ten or more counts. The chain recombines TRBV5-1 with TRBJ2-5; D possibly corresponds to TRBD1 (6 bases). The CDR3 length is 15 residues. Per germline, CDR1 SGHRS and CDR2 YFSETQ. The germline V and J ends were trimmed by 0 bases and 2 bases, with 11 bases remaining between them. Here the CDR3 DNA reads TGCGCCAGCAGCTTGGTGGGGACACATCAAGAGACCCAGTACTTC. It translates to CASSLVGTHQETQYF.

This clonotype has only a few counts. The chain joins TRBV2 to TRBJ1-5; 12 bases agree with TRBD1. J lost 7 bases, V lost 8 bases, and 12 bases had no gene match. The CDR3 sequence is 16 residues long. Germline loops: CDR1 SNHLY, CDR2 FYNNEI. CDR3 sequence: CASAGTGGLGRQPQHF. The CDR3 region has the DNA TGTGCCAGCGCCGGGACAGGGGGCCTGGGAAGGCAGCCCCAGCATTTT.

The V call is TRBV7-6, the J call TRBJ2-1; D gene uncertain. With 1 base removed from V and 5 bases from J, the gap between germline ends came to 3 bases. Germline V gene sequence: CDR1 SGHVS, CDR2 FNYEAQ. This CDR3 spans 12 amino acids. CDR3 amino acids: CASSLVNNEQFF. In DNA form, the CDR3 reads TGTGCCAGCAGCTTAGTTAACAATGAGCAGTTCTTC.

The chain joins TRBV30 to TRBJ2-7, with a weak D call TRBD1 (6 bases). The CDR3 length is 15 residues. Deletions cut 0 bases from V and 2 bases from J, with 14 bases between. Germline-derived CDR1 and CDR2 are GTSNPN and SVGIG (reference sequence). The CDR3 sequence: CAWSVPGTPTYEQYF. Written as DNA, the CDR3 is TGTGCCTGGAGTGTACCAGGGACACCTACCTACGAGCAGTACTTC.

This clonotype has only a few counts. The CDR3 protein is CATADRGRGDTQYF. The DNA of the CDR3 is TGTGCCACTGCGGACAGGGGGCGCGGAGATACGCAGTATTTT. V is TRBV25-1 and J is TRBJ2-3, with 11 bases aligning to TRBD1. The CDR3 contains 14 residues. CDR1 is MGHDK, CDR2 SYGVNS, per germline. J was trimmed by 5 bases and V by 10 bases; bases with no gene match: 8.

The chain joins TRBV5-5 to TRBJ1-2; 7 bases fit TRBD1. This CDR3 comprises 15 residues. Per germline, CDR1 SGHKS and CDR2 YYEKEE (reference sequence). V lost 0 bases to trimming and J lost 3 bases; unmatched junction nucleotides: 5. The chain's CDR3 is CASSLGSGGYYGYTF. The DNA of the CDR3 is TGTGCCAGCAGCTTGGGATCAGGGGGTTACTATGGCTACACCTTC.